This T cell receptor (beta chain) was captured in a study of T cells in Graves' hyperthyroidism and ophthalmopathy (dated by TCRdb to between 2018 and 2021). About the full investigation: Peripheral blood samples were taken at the time of initial diagnosis, prior to any treatment. The paper describes TCR Vbeta CDR3 sequencing of some 130 peripheral blood samples, made up of under 50 ophthalmopathy patients, more than 70 hyperthyroidism patients and 17 progressor patients. The roughly 91 discovery patients were randomly split 7:3 into training and test sets. Whether ophthalmopathy could be predicted prospectively was tested in an independent validation cohort made up of about 18 hyperthyroidism patients plus 17 patients who later progressed to ophthalmopathy. After sampling, hyperthyroidism patients received methimazole starting at 30 mg daily, and ophthalmopathy patients received high-dose intravenous methylprednisolone. To identify distinguishing TCR V-J signatures, a discovery cohort of roughly 100 patients was used, comprising 43 with Graves' ophthalmopathy and 57 with stable Graves' hyperthyroidism. Thyroid tissue and blood T-cell repertoires from roughly 6 Graves' hyperthyroidism patients were also compared in the study.

Points the paper makes about the study in general: No statistical method was used to set the sample size in advance, and investigators knew the group allocation. Most expanded thyroid clonotypes (frequency above 0.001) were also found in blood, which suggests that blood repertoires may mirror thyroid immune responses. In validation, the model predicted progression to ophthalmopathy a median of about 6 months before onset, with about 71% sensitivity and more than 72% specificity. In cross-validation, a model built on a 13 V-J signature told ophthalmopathy apart from stable hyperthyroidism with 85% to 90% sensitivity and 81% to 82% specificity, and in testing the same model reached 80%/75%.

Its CDR3 holds 15 amino acids, cysteine through phenylalanine. The retained sequence is limited to the CDR3, 45 bases, with the frame set at the first base. According to the germline V gene (reference sequence), CDR1 reads LNHDA and CDR2 reads SQIVND. V is cut by 4 bases and J by 5 bases, and the space between the germline ends is 17 bases. Details on this clonotype: There is no known antigen for this receptor. Within one base of it there is no much larger clone, and no base qualities were kept.

The TCR beta CDR3 regions were amplified from RNA transcripts. For the first round of RT-PCR on the TCR CDR3, the HTBI primer set was used together with the Qiagen OneStep RT-PCR kit. Libraries were constructed in a second round of multiplex PCR, after which size selection and purification were carried out. Paired-end sequencing of the libraries was performed with 100 bp reads on an Illumina HiSeq2000. The authors' analysis ran thus. Raw data were processed with SOAPnuke, discarding reads with adapters, uncalled bases, mean Phred below 15, or no exact constant-primer or identifier match. COPE v1.2.5 was used to merge high-quality paired reads, and clonotypes were defined as unique nucleotide sequences. MiTCR v1.1 was used to align clonotypes to the IMGT TRBV, TRBD and TRBJ reference segments. The analysis included only V-J combinations with a frequency above 0.0001, which together covered over 98% of the repertoires. The TCS score was defined as F50 (clonal expansion) divided by E x V (chaos), with BLOSUM62-based TCRdist calculated between CDR3 peptides within each V-J. Welch's t-statistics and random forest reduced some 510 V-J features to some 14, which were used in a naive Bayes classifier (R e1071). Using fastp at Q25 and MiXCR, TCRdb reprocessed the public reads and kept productive beta chains. Under each unique CDR3 protein, matching rows form one entry showing the most common genes and DNA. For this entry, the V and J calls and clone size follow TCRdb and not the study's own pipeline. Here the sample has 500,000 to 800,000 distinct CDR3 sequences; around 13% occur a single time. Under 15% of the sample lies in the top ten.

Ophthalmopathy patients had moderately to severely active disease, with a Clinical Activity Score of 3 or more, a NOSPECS grade of 4 or more, and a disease duration of less than 3 months. Any patient with an uncontrolled infection, another autoimmune disease, pregnancy or lactation was excluded. Diagnoses were established on the basis of clinical symptoms, serum thyroxine and TRAb, thyroid ultrasound, and orbital computed tomography. Ficoll-Paque density gradient centrifugation was used to isolate PBMCs from approximately 10 ml of fresh peripheral blood. Trizol reagent was used to extract total RNA, and RNA quality was then checked on an Agilent 2100 Bioanalyzer.

The clonotype originates from a woman aged 45-60 years with Graves' ophthalmopathy. Recombination connected TRBV19 to TRBJ2-5; the D segment is perhaps TRBD1 or TRBD2, each sharing 5 matched bases. The source material was blood. The CDR3: CASSTGAFPGETQYF. The DNA sequence follows: TGTGCCAGTAGTACTGGGGCCTTCCCGGGGGAGACCCAGTACTTC.